Below, 3 T cell receptor beta chains from the same sample are listed, as sequenced in a study of graft-versus-host responses after intestinal transplantation. Method: immunoSEQ multiplex PCR; TCRdb's copy keeps in-frame clones and lacks some. Here the sample spans 35,000 to 55,000 clones, approximately 95% being singletons. This material consisted of PBMCs, taken around 790 days after a first intestinal transplant, on the day of a second. The receptor source for this set is a human patient who received an intestinal transplant, so some T cells may come from the graft donor.

The rearrangement uses TRBV30 and TRBJ1-1; D is unresolved. In germline, CDR1 is GTSNPN, CDR2 SVGIG (reference sequence). Trimming pared 3 bases from V and 4 bases from J, leaving 18 bases between. The length of the CDR3 is 15 residues. The CDR3: CAWRPPGAGSTEAFF. CDR3 DNA sequence: TGTGCCTGGAGGCCTCCGGGCGCTGGGTCCACTGAAGCTTTCTTT. Filled out from reference TRBV30 and TRBJ1-1, the complete variable domain reads SQTIHQWPATLVQPVGSPLSLECTVEGTSNPNLYWYRQAAGRGLQLLFYSVGIGQISSEVPQNLSASRPQDRQFILSSKKLLLSDSGFYLCAWRPPGAGSTEAFFGQGTRLTVV.

The V call is TRBV13, the J call TRBJ1-1; D is unresolved. Germline loops: CDR1 PRHDT, CDR2 FYEKMQ (reference sequence). V was trimmed by 1 base and J by 6 bases, leaving 6 bases between them. The CDR3 is 12 residues long. In nucleotides, the CDR3 is TGTGCCAGCAGCTTAGTGGGATCTGAAGCTTTCTTT. Its translation is CASSLVGSEAFF.

This chain uses TRBV13 with TRBJ2-5, with 13 nucleotides matching TRBD2. Germline values: CDR1 PRHDT, CDR2 FYEKMQ (reference sequence). Germline trimming cut 4 bases from V and 11 bases from J; bases unmatched to any gene: 10. The CDR3 is 15 amino acids. DNA for the CDR3: TGTGCCAGCAGCTCCGGACTAGCGGGAGTTGTGGAGCAGTACTTC. Translating it yields CASSSGLAGVVEQYF.